This entry features one T cell receptor beta chain sequence. Its antigen remains unknown. This sample was included in a study of cytomegalovirus exposure and HLA in healthy donors. Findings of the study overall: An ancestry cluster, one associated with Asian ancestry, reportedly showed fewer N-insertions than the approximately 720-donor mean in a later analysis.

The PCR used 60 Vbeta and 13 Jbeta primers. Only in-frame clones appear in the TCRdb table, and some are missing; sequencing was by immunoSEQ multiplex PCR. The sample has over 75,000 clones, 67% seen once; the top ten hold approximately 2.3%. What was sequenced was PBMCs. This TCR came from a man younger than 45 in good health and CMV-seronegative.

The CDR3 spells CATSTMDRMNEKLFF. In nucleotides, the CDR3 is TGTGCCACCAGCACGATGGACAGGATGAATGAAAAACTGTTTTTT. This chain connects TRBV15 to TRBJ1-4, with 7 bases that match TRBD1. Germline V gene sequence: CDR1 LNHNV, CDR2 YYDKDF (reference sequence). This CDR3 region has 15 residues. V dropped 4 bases and J dropped 5; count of bases not matched to a gene: 7.